The subject of this entry is one T cell receptor (beta chain). These data originate in a study of Tregs in tolerant kidney transplant recipients. Overall study: Related graft donors supplied nonmyeloablative bone marrow transplants, and mixed chimerism was transient.

Assay used: immunoSEQ multiplex PCR; TCRdb lists only in-frame clones, some missing. Of 60,000 or so clones in the sample, approximately 83% were seen once. Unstimulated regulatory T cells (CD4+CD25+CD127-), CD4+CD25- non-regulatory cells, CD4 and CD8 cells were FACS-sorted from thawed PBMCs. Regulatory T cells were sorted from thawed PBMCs rested overnight at 37°C with 150 to 200 IU/ml IL-2. The sequenced sample was Tregs from blood, obtained before the transplant. The source of this sequence is a human donor who received a combined kidney and bone marrow transplant.

The CDR3 protein is CSVRDPMGEQYF. CDR3 coding DNA: TGCAGCGTTCGGGACCCCATGGGGGAGCAGTACTTC. This sequence joins TRBV29-1 and TRBJ2-7; either TRBD1 or TRBD2 may fit D (5 bases each). This CDR3 has 12 amino acids. Between the trimmed V and J ends, which lost 5 bases and 7 bases, there was a span of 15 bases. The germline V gene encodes CDR1 SQVTM and CDR2 ANQGSEA.